This T cell receptor (beta chain) derives from a study of blood T cells in healthy people across ages. Findings of the study overall: Diversity figures based on one million T cells were deemed too low. Both naive CD4+ cell counts and diversity were greater in long-lived donors than in aged donors.

A second PCR, run for roughly 7 to 11 cycles, used a sample-barcoded 5' primer plus a J-beta primer mix. Tagging of each cDNA molecule was performed by a template-switch adaptor with 12 random nucleotides. MiXCR, applied by TCRdb to the 5' RACE reads, yields one record per CDR3 protein. Of 700,000 to 900,000 distinct CDR3 sequences in the sample, approximately 53% were seen once. The donors, aged about 6 to 90, were healthy Caucasians from Russia. This clonotype was found a few times. The target antigen is unknown. CDR1 is SNHLY, CDR2 FYNNEI, per germline. This CDR3 contains 14 residues. Trimming removed 2 bases from V and 14 bases from J, with 20 bases in between.

The sequencing sample was made of blood. The clonotype was recovered from a man at least 80 years old in good health. V and J are TRBV2 and TRBJ2-3, with a weak D call TRBD1 (7 bases). CDR3 amino acids: CASSEQAGGRYAYF. DNA for the CDR3: TGTGCCAGCAGTGAACAGGCAGGGGGGAGATACGCGTATTTT.